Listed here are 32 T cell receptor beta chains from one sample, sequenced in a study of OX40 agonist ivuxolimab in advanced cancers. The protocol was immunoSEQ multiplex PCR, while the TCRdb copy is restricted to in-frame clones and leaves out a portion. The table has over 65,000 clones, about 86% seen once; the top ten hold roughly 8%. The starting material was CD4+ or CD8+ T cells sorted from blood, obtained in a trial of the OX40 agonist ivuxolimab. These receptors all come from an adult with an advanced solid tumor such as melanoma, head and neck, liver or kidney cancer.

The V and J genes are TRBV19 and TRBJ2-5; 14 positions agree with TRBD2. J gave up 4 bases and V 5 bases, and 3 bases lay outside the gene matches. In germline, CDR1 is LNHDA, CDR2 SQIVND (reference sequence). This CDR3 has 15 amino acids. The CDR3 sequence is CASSFGTSGRETQYF. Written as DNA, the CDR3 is TGTGCCAGTAGTTTCGGGACTAGCGGGAGAGAGACCCAGTACTTC.

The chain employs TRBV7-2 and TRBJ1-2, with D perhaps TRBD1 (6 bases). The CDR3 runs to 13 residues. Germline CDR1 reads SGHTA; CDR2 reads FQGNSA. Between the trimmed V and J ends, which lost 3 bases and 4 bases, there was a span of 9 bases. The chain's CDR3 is CASSLGGLYGYTF. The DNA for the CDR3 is TGTGCCAGCAGCTTGGGGGGCCTCTATGGCTACACCTTC.

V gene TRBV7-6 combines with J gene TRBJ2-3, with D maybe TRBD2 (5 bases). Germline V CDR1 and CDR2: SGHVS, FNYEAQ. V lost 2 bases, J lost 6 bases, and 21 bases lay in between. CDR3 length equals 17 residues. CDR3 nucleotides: TGTGCCAGCAGCTTAAGGCCCGAGGGCTCGTCTGGGGATACGCAGTATTTT. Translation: CASSLRPEGSSGDTQYF.

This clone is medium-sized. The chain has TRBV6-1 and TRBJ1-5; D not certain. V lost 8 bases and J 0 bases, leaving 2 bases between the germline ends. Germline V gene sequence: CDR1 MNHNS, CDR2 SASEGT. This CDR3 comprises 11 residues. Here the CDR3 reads CASGSNQPQHF. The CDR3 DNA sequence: TGTGCCAGCGGTAGCAATCAGCCCCAGCATTTT.

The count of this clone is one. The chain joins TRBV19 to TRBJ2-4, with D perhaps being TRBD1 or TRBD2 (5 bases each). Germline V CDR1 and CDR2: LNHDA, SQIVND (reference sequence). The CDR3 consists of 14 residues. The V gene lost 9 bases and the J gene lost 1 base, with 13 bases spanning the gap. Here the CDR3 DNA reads TGTGCCAGCAGGAGAGGGGAGGCCAAAAACATTCAGTACTTC. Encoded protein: CASRRGEAKNIQYF. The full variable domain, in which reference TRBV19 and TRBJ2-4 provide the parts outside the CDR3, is DGGITQSPKYLFRKEGQNVTLSCEQNLNHDAMYWYRQDPGQGLRLIYYSQIVNDFQKGDIAEGYSVSREKKESFPLTVTSAQKNPTAFYLCASRRGEAKNIQYFGAGTRLSVL.

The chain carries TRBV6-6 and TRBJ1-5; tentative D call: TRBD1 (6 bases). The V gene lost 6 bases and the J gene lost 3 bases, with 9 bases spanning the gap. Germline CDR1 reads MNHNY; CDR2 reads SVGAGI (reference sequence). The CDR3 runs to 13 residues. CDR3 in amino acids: CASRDSYNQPQHF. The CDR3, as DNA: TGTGCCAGCAGGGACAGTTACAATCAGCCCCAGCATTTT.

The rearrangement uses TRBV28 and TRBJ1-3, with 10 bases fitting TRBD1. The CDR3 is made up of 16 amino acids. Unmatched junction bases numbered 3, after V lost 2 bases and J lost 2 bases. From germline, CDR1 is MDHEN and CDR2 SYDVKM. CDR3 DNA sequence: TGTGCCAGCAGTTTAGCAGGACAGGGGGCTGGAAACACCATATATTTT. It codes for CASSLAGQGAGNTIYF.

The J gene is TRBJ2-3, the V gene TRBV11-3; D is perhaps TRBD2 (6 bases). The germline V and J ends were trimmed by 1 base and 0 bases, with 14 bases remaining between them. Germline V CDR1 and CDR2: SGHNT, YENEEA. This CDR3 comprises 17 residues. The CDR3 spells CASSLGAVRGSTDTQYF. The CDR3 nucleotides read TGTGCCAGCAGCTTAGGGGCGGTGCGGGGAAGCACAGATACGCAGTATTTT.

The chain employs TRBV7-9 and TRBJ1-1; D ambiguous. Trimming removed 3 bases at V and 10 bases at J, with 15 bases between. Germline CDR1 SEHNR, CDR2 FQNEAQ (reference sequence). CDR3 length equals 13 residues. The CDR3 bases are TGTGCCAGCAGCTTTGGAGGCTGGGGTACAGCTTTCTTT. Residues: CASSFGGWGTAFF. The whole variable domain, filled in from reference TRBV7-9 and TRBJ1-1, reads DTGVSQNPRHKITKRGQNVTFRCDPISEHNRLYWYRQTLGQGPEFLTYFQNEAQLEKSRLLSDRFSAERPKGSFSTLEIQRTEQGDSAMYLCASSFGGWGTAFFGQGTRLTVV.

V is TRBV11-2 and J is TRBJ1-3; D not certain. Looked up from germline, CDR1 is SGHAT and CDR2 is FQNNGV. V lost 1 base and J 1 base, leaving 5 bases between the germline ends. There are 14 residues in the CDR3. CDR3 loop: CASSLARSGNTIYF. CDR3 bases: TGTGCCAGCAGCTTAGCCAGGTCTGGAAACACCATATATTTT.

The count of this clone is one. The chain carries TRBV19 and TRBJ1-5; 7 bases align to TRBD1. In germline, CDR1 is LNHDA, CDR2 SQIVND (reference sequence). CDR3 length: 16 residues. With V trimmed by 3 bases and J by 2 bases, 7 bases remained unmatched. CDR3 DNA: TGTGCCAGTAGTATCCTGCAGGGGGGTGGCAATCAGCCCCAGCATTTT. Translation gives CASSILQGGGNQPQHF.

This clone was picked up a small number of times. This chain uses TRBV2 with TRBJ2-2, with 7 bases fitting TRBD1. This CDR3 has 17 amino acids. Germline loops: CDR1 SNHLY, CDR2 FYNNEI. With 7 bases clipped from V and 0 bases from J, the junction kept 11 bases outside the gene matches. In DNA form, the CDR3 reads TGTGCCAGCAAGGCTCGGGCCAGGGGGACGAACACCGGGGAGCTGTTTTTT. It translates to CASKARARGTNTGELFF. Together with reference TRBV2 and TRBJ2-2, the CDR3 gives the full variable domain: EPEVTQTPSHQVTQMGQEVILRCVPISNHLYFYWYRQILGQKVEFLVSFYNNEISEKSEIFDDQFSVERPDGSNFTLKIRSTKLEDSAMYFCASKARARGTNTGELFFGEGSRLTVL.

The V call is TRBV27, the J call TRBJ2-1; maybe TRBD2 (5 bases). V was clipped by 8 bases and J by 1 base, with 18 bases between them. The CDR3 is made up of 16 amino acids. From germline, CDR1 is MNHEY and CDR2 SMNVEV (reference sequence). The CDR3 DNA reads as TGTGCCAGCGGGTTAGTACTGGGAGTATCCTACAATGAGCAGTTCTTC. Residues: CASGLVLGVSYNEQFF.

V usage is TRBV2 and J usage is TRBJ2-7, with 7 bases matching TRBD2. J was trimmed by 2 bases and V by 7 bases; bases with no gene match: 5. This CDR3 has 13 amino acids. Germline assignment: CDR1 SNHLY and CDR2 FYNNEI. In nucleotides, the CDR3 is TGTGCCAGCAAGCGGGGCTTTACCTACGAGCAGTACTTC. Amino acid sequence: CASKRGFTYEQYF.

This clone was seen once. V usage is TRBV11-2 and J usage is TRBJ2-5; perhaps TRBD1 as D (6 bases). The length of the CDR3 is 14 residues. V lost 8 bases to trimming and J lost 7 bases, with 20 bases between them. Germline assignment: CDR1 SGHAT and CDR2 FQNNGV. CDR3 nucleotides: TGTGCCAGCGGATCCGATACAGGGTACGGGACCCAGTACTTC. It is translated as CASGSDTGYGTQYF.

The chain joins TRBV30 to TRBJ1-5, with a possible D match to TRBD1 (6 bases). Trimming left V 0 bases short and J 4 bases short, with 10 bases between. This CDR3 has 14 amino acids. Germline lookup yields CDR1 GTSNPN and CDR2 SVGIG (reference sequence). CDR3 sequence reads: CAWSVDRRNQPQHF. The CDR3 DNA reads TGTGCCTGGAGTGTTGACAGGAGGAATCAGCCCCAGCATTTT. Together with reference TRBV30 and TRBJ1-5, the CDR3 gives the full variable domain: SQTIHQWPATLVQPVGSPLSLECTVEGTSNPNLYWYRQAAGRGLQLLFYSVGIGQISSEVPQNLSASRPQDRQFILSSKKLLLSDSGFYLCAWSVDRRNQPQHFGDGTRLSIL.

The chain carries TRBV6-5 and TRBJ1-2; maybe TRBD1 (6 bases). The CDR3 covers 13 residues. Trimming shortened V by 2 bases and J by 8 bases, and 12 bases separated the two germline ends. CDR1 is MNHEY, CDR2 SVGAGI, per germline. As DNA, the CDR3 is TGTGCCAGCAGTTACGAGGGGGAGTTCGGCTACACCTTC. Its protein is CASSYEGEFGYTF.

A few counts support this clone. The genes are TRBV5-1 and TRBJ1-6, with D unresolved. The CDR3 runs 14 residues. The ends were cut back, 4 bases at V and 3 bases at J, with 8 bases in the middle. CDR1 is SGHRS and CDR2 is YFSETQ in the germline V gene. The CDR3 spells CASSPILYNSPLHF. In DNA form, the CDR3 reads TGCGCCAGCAGCCCGATTCTCTATAATTCACCCCTCCACTTT.

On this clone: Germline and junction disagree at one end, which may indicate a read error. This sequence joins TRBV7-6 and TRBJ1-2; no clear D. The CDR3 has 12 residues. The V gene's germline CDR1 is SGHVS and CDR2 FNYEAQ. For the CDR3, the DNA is TGTGCCAGCAGCCCCTCCCCGGAAGATATTCACTTC. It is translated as CASSPSPEDIHF.

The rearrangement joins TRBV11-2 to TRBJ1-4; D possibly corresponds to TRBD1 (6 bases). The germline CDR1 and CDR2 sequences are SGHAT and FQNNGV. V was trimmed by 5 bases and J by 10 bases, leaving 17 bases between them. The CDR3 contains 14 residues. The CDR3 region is CASSEGVGRGKLFF. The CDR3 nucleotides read TGTGCCAGCAGCGAGGGGGTTGGACGGGGAAAACTGTTTTTT.

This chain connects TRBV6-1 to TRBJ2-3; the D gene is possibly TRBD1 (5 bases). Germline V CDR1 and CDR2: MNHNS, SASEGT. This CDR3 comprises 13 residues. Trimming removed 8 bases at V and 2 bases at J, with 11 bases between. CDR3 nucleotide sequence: TGTGCCAGCCAAGACAGACCCACAGATACGCAGTATTTT. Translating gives CASQDRPTDTQYF.

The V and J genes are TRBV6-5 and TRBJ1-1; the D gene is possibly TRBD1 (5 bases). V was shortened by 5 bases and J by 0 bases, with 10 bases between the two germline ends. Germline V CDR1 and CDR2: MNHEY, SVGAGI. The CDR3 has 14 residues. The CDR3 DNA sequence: TGTGCCAGCAGTCGGATACAGGTGAACACTGAAGCTTTCTTT. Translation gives CASSRIQVNTEAFF.

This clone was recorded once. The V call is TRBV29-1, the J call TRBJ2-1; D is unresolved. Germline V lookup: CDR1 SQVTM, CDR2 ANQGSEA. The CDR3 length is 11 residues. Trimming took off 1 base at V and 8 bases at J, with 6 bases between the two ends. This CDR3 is CSVEGFDEQFF. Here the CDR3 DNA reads TGCAGCGTTGAAGGGTTCGATGAGCAGTTCTTC.

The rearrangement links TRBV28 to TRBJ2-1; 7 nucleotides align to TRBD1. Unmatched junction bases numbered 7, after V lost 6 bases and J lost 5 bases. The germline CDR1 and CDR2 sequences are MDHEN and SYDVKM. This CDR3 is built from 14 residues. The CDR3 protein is CASRHRGYNNEQFF. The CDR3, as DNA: TGTGCCAGCAGACACAGGGGTTATAACAATGAGCAGTTCTTC.

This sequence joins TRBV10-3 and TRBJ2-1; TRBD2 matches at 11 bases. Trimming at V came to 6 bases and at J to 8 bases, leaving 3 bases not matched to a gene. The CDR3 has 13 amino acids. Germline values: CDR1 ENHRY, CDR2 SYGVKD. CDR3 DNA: TGTGCCATCAGAGTAGCGGGGGGGCATGAGCAGTTCTTC. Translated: CAIRVAGGHEQFF.

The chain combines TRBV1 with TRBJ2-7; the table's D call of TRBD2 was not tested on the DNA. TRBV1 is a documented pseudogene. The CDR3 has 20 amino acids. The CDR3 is CTSSQEPVGSGGPSSYEQYF. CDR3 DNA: TGCACCAGCAGCCAAGAACCCGTAGGTAGCGGGGGGCCTAGCTCCTACGAGCAGTACTTC.

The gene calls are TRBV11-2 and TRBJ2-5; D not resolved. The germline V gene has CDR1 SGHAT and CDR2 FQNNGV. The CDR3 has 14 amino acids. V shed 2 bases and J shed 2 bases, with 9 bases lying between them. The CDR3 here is CASSLTGGQETQYF. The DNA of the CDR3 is TGTGCCAGCAGCTTAACGGGTGGACAAGAGACCCAGTACTTC.

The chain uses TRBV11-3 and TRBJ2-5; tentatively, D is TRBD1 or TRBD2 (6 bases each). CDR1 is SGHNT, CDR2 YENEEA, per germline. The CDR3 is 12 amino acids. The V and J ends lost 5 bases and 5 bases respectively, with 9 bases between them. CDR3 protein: CASSRGVETQYF. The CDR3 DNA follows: TGTGCCAGCAGCAGGGGGGTTGAGACCCAGTACTTC.

The CDR3 reads CASSPTLDSWRAFF. CDR3 sequence (DNA): TGTGCCAGCAGCCCGACCCTAGACAGTTGGAGGGCTTTCTTT. The chain is built from TRBV11-3 and TRBJ1-1, with D maybe TRBD1 (5 bases). V lost 5 bases, J lost 11 bases, and 21 bases lay in between. The CDR3 has 14 amino acids. Germline V lookup: CDR1 SGHNT, CDR2 YENEEA.

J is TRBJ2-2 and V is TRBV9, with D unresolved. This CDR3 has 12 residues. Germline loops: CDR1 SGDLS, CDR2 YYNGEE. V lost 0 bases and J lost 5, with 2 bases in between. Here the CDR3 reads CASSVATGELFF. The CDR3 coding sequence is TGTGCCAGCAGCGTAGCTACCGGGGAGCTGTTTTTT.

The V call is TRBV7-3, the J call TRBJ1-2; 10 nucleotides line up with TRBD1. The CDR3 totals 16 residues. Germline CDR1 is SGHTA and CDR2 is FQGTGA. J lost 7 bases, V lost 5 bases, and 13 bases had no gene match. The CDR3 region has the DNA TGTGCCAGCAGCGCATTACCGGGACAGGGGACCGGTGGCTACACCTTC. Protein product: CASSALPGQGTGGYTF.

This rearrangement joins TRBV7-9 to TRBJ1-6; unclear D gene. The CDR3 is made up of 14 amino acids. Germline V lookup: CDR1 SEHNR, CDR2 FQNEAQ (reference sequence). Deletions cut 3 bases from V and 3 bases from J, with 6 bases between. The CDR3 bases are TGTGCCAGCAGCTTGGCAGGCTATAATTCACCCCTCCACTTT. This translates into CASSLAGYNSPLHF.